These T cell receptor beta chains were read from a single sample in a study of cytomegalovirus exposure and HLA in healthy donors. The repertoire was sequenced with immunoSEQ multiplex PCR; TCRdb's copy has only in-frame clones and lacks some. The sample yields roughly 200,000 clones, 70% to 90% seen once. The material sequenced was PBMCs. The receptors stem from a woman between 25 and 40 years old in good health and CMV-seronegative. The CDR3 runs from the conserved cysteine through the conserved F or W. Each record gives: V gene, J gene, D gene, clone size, CDR3 protein, CDR3 DNA. A D gene is named only where the DNA matches it firmly. Part of the rows lack a size; the others show once, few, many or a class for expanded clones.

TRBV5-1,TRBJ2-5,TRBD2,few,CASSLGLADYGGETQYF,TGCGCCAGCAGCTTGGGGCTAGCGGACTATGGGGGAGAGACCCAGTACTTC
TRBV15,TRBJ1-2,-,-,CATSRDRGGYGYTF,TGTGCCACCAGCAGAGATCGGGGGGGGTATGGCTACACCTTC
TRBV7-2,TRBJ2-2,TRBD2,-,CASSRLAVNTGELFF,TGTGCCAGCAGTCGACTAGCAGTAAACACCGGGGAGCTGTTTTTT
TRBV7-9,TRBJ2-7,-,-,CASSPTQYEQYF,TGTGCCAGCAGCCCAACACAGTACGAGCAGTACTTC
TRBV28,TRBJ1-5,-,-,CASSHARPDQPQHF,TGTGCCAGCAGCCATGCCAGGCCGGATCAGCCCCAGCATTTT
TRBV4-1,TRBJ1-6,-,few,CASSQEEFLPLHF,TGCGCCAGCAGCCAAGAGGAGTTTTTACCCCTCCACTTT
TRBV29-1,TRBJ2-1,-,-,CSVSGSSYNEQFF,TGCAGCGTGTCGGGGTCCTCCTACAATGAGCAGTTCTTC
TRBV2,TRBJ2-5,TRBD2,-,CASRTSAYQETQYF,TGTGCCAGCAGGACTAGCGCGTACCAAGAGACCCAGTACTTC
TRBV25-1,TRBJ2-1,TRBD2,-,CASSPPTSGSRNEQFF,TGTGCCAGCAGCCCACCGACTAGCGGGAGTCGGAATGAGCAGTTCTTC
TRBV10-3,TRBJ1-2,TRBD1,-,CAISSVDRGHGYTF,TGTGCCATATCTTCCGTCGACAGGGGACACGGTTACACCTTC
TRBV5-1,TRBJ2-5,-,-,CASSLRGGETQYF,TGCGCCAGCAGCTTGCGAGGTGGGGAGACCCAGTACTTC
TRBV9,TRBJ2-7,-,-,CASSVGSSYEQYF,TGTGCCAGCAGCGTAGGGAGCTCCTACGAGCAGTACTTC
TRBV9,TRBJ1-4,-,-,CASSAMGTTGEKLFF,TGTGCCAGCAGCGCAATGGGGACCACAGGGGAAAAACTGTTTTTT
TRBV6-6,TRBJ1-2,-,-,CASSYDQGSAYGYTF,TGTGCCAGCAGTTACGATCAGGGCTCGGCTTATGGCTACACCTTC
TRBV19,TRBJ1-4,TRBD1,few,CASTYRGFGEKLFF,TGTGCCAGTACCTACAGGGGCTTTGGCGAAAAACTGTTTTTT
TRBV6-1,TRBJ2-5,-,once,CATLGLGLGTQYF,TGTGCCACTTTAGGACTGGGCTTAGGGACCCAGTACTTC
TRBV6-1,TRBJ2-7,-,-,CASSEESSGGLYEQYF,TGTGCCAGCAGTGAAGAGTCCTCAGGCGGACTCTACGAGCAGTACTTC
TRBV7-6,TRBJ2-5,TRBD2,-,CASSKWAGGPGETQYF,TGTGCCAGCAGCAAATGGGCGGGAGGGCCAGGGGAGACCCAGTACTTC
TRBV30,TRBJ2-1,TRBD2,-,CAWSVGLGYNEQFF,TGTGCCTGGAGTGTTGGACTAGGGTACAATGAGCAGTTCTTC
TRBV4-1,TRBJ2-7,TRBD2,-,CASSQEPAPGTTYEQYF,TGCGCCAGCAGCCAAGAGCCCGCTCCCGGGACTACCTACGAGCAGTACTTC
TRBV5-1,TRBJ1-4,TRBD1,-,CASSFTGASLGEKLFF,TGCGCCAGCAGCTTTACAGGGGCAAGTTTGGGTGAAAAACTGTTTTTT
TRBV4-1,TRBJ2-7,-,-,CASSQVWSPLRYEQYF,TGCGCCAGCAGCCAGGTGTGGTCACCACTCCGCTACGAGCAGTACTTC
TRBV7-6,TRBJ2-7,-,once,CASSLGTGTYEQYF,TGTGCCAGCAGCTTAGGAACGGGAACCTACGAGCAGTACTTC
TRBV9,TRBJ2-5,-,-,CASSVGGVRGETQYF,TGTGCCAGCAGCGTAGGGGGGGTTCGCGGGGAGACCCAGTACTTC
TRBV28,TRBJ1-1,TRBD1,-,CASSLGDRHTEAFF,TGTGCCAGCAGTTTGGGGGACAGACACACTGAAGCTTTCTTT
TRBV9,TRBJ1-1,TRBD1,-,CASSVGTGTEAFF,TGTGCCAGCAGCGTAGGGACAGGCACTGAAGCTTTCTTT
TRBV9,TRBJ1-1,TRBD1,once,CASSVSPGQVNTEAFF,TGTGCCAGCAGCGTCTCCCCGGGACAGGTAAACACTGAAGCTTTCTTT
TRBV19,TRBJ2-7,-,-,CASSIFPKREQYF,TGTGCCAGTAGTATTTTTCCTAAGCGGGAGCAGTACTTC
TRBV10-3,TRBJ2-5,TRBD2,-,CAISGLADGETQYF,TGTGCCATCAGTGGACTAGCGGATGGAGAGACCCAGTACTTC
TRBV10-1,TRBJ2-5,-,once,CASSESTRGTQYF,TGCGCCAGCAGTGAGTCGACCCGAGGGACCCAGTACTTC
TRBV7-2,TRBJ2-1,TRBD2,-,CASSLVSGGAWNEQFF,TGTGCCAGCAGCTTAGTTAGCGGGGGGGCTTGGAATGAGCAGTTCTTC
TRBV29-1,TRBJ2-3,-,-,CSVATVTDTQYF,TGCAGCGTAGCGACAGTCACAGATACGCAGTATTTT
TRBV6-5,TRBJ1-2,TRBD1,-,CASRSYRGPAYGYTF,TGTGCCAGCAGATCATACAGGGGGCCTGCCTATGGCTACACCTTC
TRBV10-2,TRBJ2-5,TRBD1,-,CASRQGQFGFETQYF,TGCGCCAGCAGACAGGGACAGTTCGGATTTGAGACCCAGTACTTC
TRBV27,TRBJ2-7,TRBD2,-,CASSQAPFPASGGSYEQYF,TGTGCCAGCAGTCAAGCCCCATTCCCAGCTAGCGGGGGATCCTACGAGCAGTACTTC
TRBV7-9,TRBJ1-2,-,-,CASTTEAYGYTF,TGTGCCAGCACAACAGAAGCCTATGGCTACACCTTC
TRBV19,TRBJ2-1,TRBD2,-,CASSIGGGGQFF,TGTGCCAGTAGTATAGGGGGGGGTGGGCAGTTCTTC
TRBV29-1,TRBJ1-2,-,-,CSVEQGYGYTF,TGCAGCGTTGAACAGGGGTATGGCTACACCTTC
TRBV27,TRBJ2-1,-,-,CASSYSGIPYNEQFF,TGTGCCAGCAGTTATAGCGGAATACCCTACAATGAGCAGTTCTTC
TRBV2,TRBJ2-5,-,few,CASKWGLQETQYF,TGTGCCAGCAAATGGGGCCTTCAAGAGACCCAGTACTTC
TRBV5-1,TRBJ2-7,-,-,CASSLGPTAEQYF,TGCGCCAGCAGCTTGGGCCCCACTGCCGAGCAGTACTTC
TRBV30,TRBJ2-3,TRBD1,-,CAWARQGTRTDTQYF,TGTGCCTGGGCCCGACAGGGAACGCGCACAGATACGCAGTATTTT
TRBV28,TRBJ2-1,-,-,CASSSTDRSPYNEQFF,TGTGCCAGCAGTTCGACAGACAGGTCCCCCTACAATGAGCAGTTCTTC
TRBV5-6,TRBJ2-3,-,-,CASSPPIPRTDTQYF,TGTGCCAGCAGCCCCCCTATACCGCGCACAGATACGCAGTATTTT
TRBV30,TRBJ2-1,TRBD2,-,CAWSVLSGGLNEQFF,TGTGCCTGGAGTGTACTTAGCGGGGGGCTCAATGAGCAGTTCTTC
TRBV27,TRBJ2-1,TRBD2,-,CASVGLAGNEQFF,TGTGCCAGCGTGGGACTAGCTGGTAATGAGCAGTTCTTC
TRBV5-1,TRBJ2-3,TRBD2,-,CASSLRLAGSVGDTQYF,TGCGCCAGCAGCTTGCGACTAGCGGGATCGGTGGGGGATACGCAGTATTTT
TRBV20-1,TRBJ2-7,-,few,CSALDSPEQYF,TGCAGTGCCTTGGACAGCCCTGAGCAGTACTTC
TRBV6-5,TRBJ1-1,-,-,CASSYSRRTANTEAFF,TGTGCCAGCAGTTACTCGCGCCGGACAGCGAACACTGAAGCTTTCTTT
TRBV28,TRBJ1-2,TRBD1,once,CASRDRGLLYGYTF,TGTGCCAGCAGGGACAGGGGGCTACTCTATGGCTACACCTTC
TRBV29-1,TRBJ2-3,-,-,CSGGLGGDTQYF,TGCAGCGGCGGTCTAGGGGGAGATACGCAGTATTTT
TRBV5-1,TRBJ2-1,TRBD1,-,CASSLDRDRGFNEQFF,TGCGCCAGCAGCCTGGACCGGGACAGGGGGTTCAATGAGCAGTTCTTC
TRBV9,TRBJ2-7,TRBD2,-,CASSVDGRSYEQYF,TGTGCCAGCAGCGTAGACGGGAGGTCCTACGAGCAGTACTTC
TRBV5-5,TRBJ2-2,-,-,CASSAPKGGPNTGELFF,TGTGCCAGCAGCGCACCCAAAGGAGGGCCAAACACCGGGGAGCTGTTTTTT
TRBV6-5,TRBJ2-7,-,-,CASSSHYEQYF,TGTGCCAGCAGTTCCCATTACGAGCAGTACTTC
TRBV28,TRBJ1-2,TRBD1,-,CASSLTGGHYGYTF,TGTGCCAGTAGCCTTACAGGGGGCCATTATGGCTACACCTTC
TRBV4-1,TRBJ1-2,TRBD1,-,CASSQVALGGGYTF,TGCGCCAGCAGCCAAGTTGCCCTCGGAGGGGGCTACACTTTC
TRBV18,TRBJ1-5,TRBD1,-,CASSPGTGGTYSNQPQHF,TGTGCCAGCTCACCCGGGACAGGGGGAACTTATAGCAATCAGCCCCAGCATTTT
TRBV13,TRBJ2-7,TRBD1,-,CASSSGQGIYEQYF,TGTGCCAGCAGCTCCGGACAGGGTATCTACGAGCAGTACTTC
TRBV5-1,TRBJ2-3,TRBD2,few,CASSEIAGGDTQYF,TGCGCCAGCAGCGAAATAGCGGGTGGAGATACGCAGTATTTT